Presented here are 24 T cell receptor beta chains from one specimen sequenced in a study of tumor and adjacent non-tumor tissue in lung cancer. This sample's RNA came from whole unsorted tissue. Three rounds of nested PCR, following a modified ARM-PCR protocol, produced the TCRbeta library. TCRdb ran MiXCR on the multiplex PCR reads and lists one entry per CDR3 protein. The table lists around 210,000 distinct CDR3 sequences, less than 80% of them singletons. What was sequenced was lung tumor tissue. The receptors shown here come from a man in his sixties with non-small cell lung cancer.

The chain's CDR3 is CSGLSEGTEAFF. CDR3 nucleotides: TGCAGTGGATTATCGGAGGGGACTGAAGCTTTCTTT. The chain employs TRBV20-1 and TRBJ1-1, with D maybe TRBD1 (5 bases). The CDR3 contains 12 residues. The germline CDR1 and CDR2 sequences are DFQATT and SNEGSKA (reference sequence). V dropped 7 bases and J dropped 5 bases, with 14 bases sitting between them.

V gene TRBV6-2 or TRBV6-3 combines with J gene TRBJ2-1; 9 nucleotides line up with TRBD2. Germline CDR1 MNHEY, CDR2 SVGEGT. CDR3 length: 17 residues. Germline trimming cut 4 bases from V and 7 bases from J; bases unmatched to any gene: 14. As DNA, the CDR3 is TGTGCCAGCAGTTCCCGGACTAGCGCGTTGGTTTGGAATGAGCAGTTCTTC. Amino acid sequence: CASSSRTSALVWNEQFF.

This clonotype has more than one count but fewer than ten. A much larger clonotype is one base distant, so this may be a read error. The chain has TRBV11-2 and TRBJ2-7; 11 nucleotides agree with TRBD2. The CDR3 is 15 residues long. V lost 5 bases to trimming and J lost 7 bases; unmatched junction nucleotides: 10. The germline V gene encodes CDR1 SGHAT and CDR2 FQNNGV. As DNA, the CDR3 is TGTGCCAGCAGCACTTCTAGCGGGGGGACTCGGGAGCAGTACTTC. It translates to CASSTSSGGTREQYF. Full variable domain (missing parts from reference TRBV11-2 and TRBJ2-7): EAGVAQSPRYKIIEKRQSVAFWCNPISGHATLYWYQQILGQGPKLLIQFQNNGVVDDSQLPKDRFSAERLKGVDSTLKIQPAKLEDSAVYLCASSTSSGGTREQYFGPGTRLTVT.

Notes on this clonotype: Being one base from a much bigger clone, this may be a read error. The CDR3 does not end in the conserved phenylalanine or tryptophan, so this is likely a read error. This chain joins TRBV29-1 and TRBJ1-6; the match to TRBD1 covers 8 bases. The CDR3 spans 12 residues. V gave up 7 bases and J gave up 7 bases; unmatched junction bases: 3. Per the germline V gene, CDR1 is SQVTM and CDR2 is ANQGSEA. In DNA form, the CDR3 reads TGCAGCGCGCGACAGGGGAATTCACCCCTCCACTCT. Its translation: CSARQGNSPLHS.

The V and J genes are TRBV20-1 and TRBJ2-3; D may be TRBD2 (5 bases). The germline V gene has CDR1 DFQATT and CDR2 SNEGSKA (reference sequence). This CDR3 is 12 amino acids long. CDR3 region: CGVRSGTDTQYF. In DNA form, the CDR3 reads TGCGGTGTTAGATCGGGGACAGATACGCAGTATTTT.

This clonotype was counted many times. The CDR3, as DNA: TGTGCCACCCGTGCGGCTAGCGGGAGCTCCTACAATGAGCAGTTCTTC. Its protein product is CATRAASGSSYNEQFF. The chain carries TRBV28 and TRBJ2-1, with TRBD2 matching 10 bases. V shed 10 bases and J 0 bases; nucleotides not matched to a gene: 9. Germline V gives CDR1 MDHEN, CDR2 SYDVKM. This CDR3 has 16 amino acids.

Worth noting for this clonotype: At one boundary the junction diverges from the germline segment, which might be a read error. The chain couples TRBV7-8 to TRBJ1-2, with unresolved D. The germline gives CDR1 SGHVS, CDR2 FQNEAQ. The CDR3 consists of 15 residues. The CDR3 DNA reads TGTGTCAGCAGCTATACAGTTAGCACAGTCCATGGCTACACCTTC. Protein sequence: CVSSYTVSTVHGYTF.

As for this clonotype: A read error may explain this, as a much larger clone is one base away. The rearrangement joins TRBV12-3 or TRBV12-4 to TRBJ2-2, with D maybe TRBD2 (5 bases). This CDR3 is 14 amino acids long. V was cut by 6 bases and J by 2 bases, with 10 bases left in between. CDR3 amino acids: CASRRADNTGELFF. CDR3 sequence (DNA): TGTGCCAGCAGAAGAGCGGATAACACCGGGGAGCTGTTTTTT.

Here the CDR3 DNA reads TGTGCCAGCAGTGATACTCGTCCATTCCCCTACGAGCAGTACTTC. Its protein is CASSDTRPFPYEQYF. This chain connects TRBV6-2 or TRBV6-3 to TRBJ2-7; D is unclear. CDR1 and CDR2 (germline): MNHEY, SVGEGT. This CDR3 is 15 amino acids long. The V and J ends lost 5 bases and 2 bases respectively, with 16 bases between them.

This clonotype was seen a few times. J is TRBJ2-1 and V is TRBV20-1; perhaps TRBD2 as D (6 bases). This CDR3 has 13 amino acids. V dropped 2 bases and J dropped 7 bases, with 12 bases sitting between them. Germline loops: CDR1 DFQATT, CDR2 SNEGSKA (reference sequence). CDR3 protein: CSARFGGRNEQFF. DNA of the CDR3: TGCAGTGCTAGATTTGGGGGGAGGAATGAGCAGTTCTTC.

Ten or more counts support this clonotype. This chain connects TRBV20-1 to TRBJ2-7, with TRBD2 identical over 10 bases. Trimming took 5 bases from V and 0 from J; bases not matched to a gene: 4. This CDR3 has 14 residues. CDR1 and CDR2 from the germline V gene are DFQATT and SNEGSKA (reference sequence). This CDR3 is CSALTSGFSYEQYF. The DNA for the CDR3 is TGCAGTGCTTTGACTAGCGGGTTCTCCTACGAGCAGTACTTC.

The chain joins TRBV21-1 to TRBJ2-2. TRBV21-1 corresponds to a pseudogene. The CDR3 covers 15 residues. DNA for the CDR3: TGTGCCAGCAGCAAGGATCTACGAAAGACCGGGGAGCTGTTTTTT. Residues: CASSKDLRKTGELFF.

This clonotype appeared many times. The rearrangement uses TRBV6-1 and TRBJ1-5; 7 bases are a match to TRBD1. This CDR3 region has 16 residues. V trimming: 2 bases; J trimming: 6 bases; junction bases outside the gene matches: 10. Looked up from germline, CDR1 is MNHNS and CDR2 is SASEGT. CDR3 loop: CASSEIWRQGIQPQHF. CDR3 coding DNA: TGTGCCAGCAGTGAAATCTGGAGACAGGGTATTCAGCCCCAGCATTTT.

The chain links TRBV11-2 to TRBJ2-1; D is possibly TRBD2 (5 bases). The CDR3 is 15 amino acids. V was pared by 5 bases and J by 3 bases, with 14 bases between. The V gene's germline CDR1 is SGHAT and CDR2 FQNNGV. CDR3 amino acids: CASSLGINGYNEQFF. The CDR3 DNA reads as TGTGCCAGCAGCCTCGGGATTAACGGCTACAATGAGCAGTTCTTC.

The gene calls are TRBV6-5 and TRBJ2-5; 10 bases match TRBD2. V was pared by 10 bases and J by 4 bases, with 12 bases of the junction left unmatched. In germline, CDR1 is MNHEY, CDR2 SVGAGI. This CDR3 is 15 amino acids long. The CDR3 spells CANTMGSGGAETQYF. DNA of the CDR3: TGTGCCAACACGATGGGGAGCGGGGGGGCAGAGACCCAGTACTTC.

About this clonotype: This may arise from a read error, as a much more abundant clone is one base away. The genes are TRBV20-1 and TRBJ1-1; D is possibly TRBD1 (5 bases). This CDR3 has 12 residues. Germline loops: CDR1 DFQATT, CDR2 SNEGSKA (reference sequence). CDR3 coding DNA: TGCAGGAAGAGTCGGGGGAACACTGAAGCTCTCTTT. The encoded protein is CRKSRGNTEALF.

This chain connects TRBV11-3 to TRBJ2-7; 11 bases match TRBD2. V gave up 5 bases and J gave up 5 bases; unmatched junction bases: 5. Germline-derived CDR1 and CDR2 are SGHNT and YENEEA. The CDR3 runs 14 residues. The CDR3, as DNA: TGTGCCAGCAGCAGTAGCGGGAGGGTCGACGAGCAGTACTTC. Protein: CASSSSGRVDEQYF.

J is TRBJ1-4 and V is TRBV6-1; possibly TRBD1 for D (6 bases). This CDR3 spans 18 amino acids. Trimming removed 10 bases at V and 17 bases at J, with 41 bases between. Germline V gene lookup returns CDR1 MNHNS and CDR2 SASEGT. The DNA for the CDR3 is TGTGCCATCGTACAGGGAGGGATGTCTAAAGCAACTAATGAAGAATTATTTTTT. Translation: CAIVQGGMSKATNEELFF.

The chain links TRBV20-1 to TRBJ2-7; possible D gene TRBD1, 6 bases. The CDR3 runs 15 residues. Per the germline V gene, CDR1 is DFQATT and CDR2 is SNEGSKA (reference sequence). The V gene lost 5 bases and the J gene lost 0 bases, with 17 bases spanning the gap. The CDR3 DNA sequence: TGCAGTGCTTCTGTTCCGACAGGAGCCTCCTACGAGCAGTACTTC. It specifies CSASVPTGASYEQYF.

The chain combines TRBV4-1 with TRBJ2-7; 8 bases are a match to TRBD1. V was pared by 6 bases and J by 1 base, with 5 bases of the junction left unmatched. Germline CDR1 reads MGHRA; CDR2 reads YSYEKL. This CDR3 has 14 amino acids. The CDR3: CASRLTGGSYEQYF. CDR3 coding DNA: TGCGCCAGCAGACTCACAGGGGGTTCCTACGAGCAGTACTTC.

Worth noting for this clonotype: It is likely a read error, because the conserved phenylalanine at the end of the CDR3 is missing. No DNA is shown, since the ends of the CDR3 on it are uncertain; the CDR3 is the one TCRdb lists. This chain links TRBV11-2 with TRBJ1-3. The CDR3 is 14 residues long, counting both termini. Germline V lookup: CDR1 SGHAT, CDR2 FQNNGV. This chain's CDR3 is CASSLSGSGNTTYY.

Comment on this clonotype: A much larger clone differs by one base, so this may be a read error. This rearrangement joins TRBV20-1 to TRBJ2-1; TRBD1 agrees at 7 bases. Germline V lookup: CDR1 DFQATT, CDR2 SNEGSKA (reference sequence). The CDR3 length is 12 residues. J gave up 9 bases and V 5 bases, and 7 bases lay outside the gene matches. CDR3 sequence (DNA): TGCAGTGCTCTTAACAGGGGAGTTGAGCAGTTCTTC. This gives the protein CSALNRGVEQFF.

The chain recombines TRBV7-9 with TRBJ2-3, with TRBD2 identical over 9 bases. The germline gives CDR1 SEHNR, CDR2 FQNEAQ (reference sequence). The trim removed 7 bases at V and 3 bases at J, leaving 8 bases unmatched. The CDR3 loop spans 15 amino acids. The CDR3 protein is CASTPRTSVTDTQYF. CDR3 in DNA: TGTGCCAGCACCCCGCGGACTAGCGTGACAGATACGCAGTATTTT.

As to this clonotype: This may arise from a read error, as a much more abundant clone is one base away. The CDR3 does not close with the conserved phenylalanine or tryptophan, likely indicating a read error. CDR3 loop: CASSPDRSTEAFL. CDR3 bases: TGCGCCAGCAGCCCGGACAGGAGCACTGAAGCTTTCTTA. V and J are TRBV4-3 and TRBJ1-1; 7 positions agree with TRBD1. CDR3 length equals 13 residues. Germline V gene lookup returns CDR1 LGHNA and CDR2 YSLEER. V gave up 4 bases and J gave up 4 bases; unmatched junction bases: 3.